A single sample gave rise to the 5 T cell receptor beta chains below, sequenced in a study of CD8+CD57+ T cells in acquired aplastic anemia (dated by TCRdb to the late 2010s). Sequencing was performed on an Illumina HiSeq 2000. Genomic DNA served as template for TCR beta VDJ combination and CDR3 sequence profiling. In TCRdb, the public reads were trimmed at Q25 with fastp and aligned with MiXCR, with productive beta chains retained. Rows with a matching CDR3 protein are joined into one entry that keeps the most common DNA and genes. Across this sample there are about 160,000 distinct CDR3 sequences, with roughly 48% seen only once. The ten biggest clones cover 0.8% to 1.1% of the sample. The sample was sorted CD4+, CD8+, or CD8+CD57+ T cells (not recorded which) from PBMCs. The source of these receptors is a human donor in good health.

This clonotype has a count of ten or more. V and J are TRBV20-1 and TRBJ1-1; maybe TRBD1 (6 bases). The CDR3 extends over 15 amino acids. Germline CDR1 reads DFQATT; CDR2 reads SNEGSKA (reference sequence). Trimming cost V 3 bases and J 2 bases, with 16 bases left between them. CDR3 DNA: TGCAGTGCTAGCTTTTTCAGGGGCCAAAACACTGAAGCTTTCTTT. It yields the protein CSASFFRGQNTEAFF.

The chain combines TRBV19 with TRBJ2-2; TRBD1 agrees at 9 bases. The trim removed 7 bases at V and 4 bases at J, leaving 4 bases unmatched. The CDR3 covers 14 residues. Germline lookup yields CDR1 LNHDA and CDR2 SQIVND (reference sequence). The CDR3 protein is CASKGTGSTGELFF. The CDR3 DNA reads TGTGCCAGTAAGGGGACAGGGAGCACCGGGGAGCTGTTTTTT.

The rearrangement links TRBV2 to TRBJ2-1, with a tentative D call TRBD2 (6 bases). Looked up from germline, CDR1 is SNHLY and CDR2 is FYNNEI. Trimming removed 7 bases at V and 7 bases at J, with 14 bases between. The CDR3 has 13 residues. The CDR3 here is CASNRLVQNEQFF. The CDR3 DNA is TGTGCCAGCAACAGACTAGTCCAAAATGAGCAGTTCTTC. The full variable domain, with the rest looked up from reference TRBV2 and TRBJ2-1, is EPEVTQTPSHQVTQMGQEVILRCVPISNHLYFYWYRQILGQKVEFLVSFYNNEISEKSEIFDDQFSVERPDGSNFTLKIRSTKLEDSAMYFCASNRLVQNEQFFGPGTRLTVL.

Notes on this clonotype: It may be a read error: a sequence one base away is much more abundant. This chain uses TRBV5-1 with TRBJ1-4; no reliable D call. The V end was cut by 4 bases, the J end by 0 bases, with 10 bases between. The germline gives CDR1 SGHRS, CDR2 YFSETQ. The CDR3 is 15 residues long. The CDR3 bases are TGCGCCAGCAGCCGGGGAAATGCAACTAATGAAAAACTGTTTTTT. Protein sequence: CASSRGNATNEKLFF.

About this clonotype: With a much larger clone just one base away, this may be a read error. The chain employs TRBV11-1 and TRBJ2-7, with D hard to call. V dropped 4 bases and J dropped 3 bases, with 22 bases sitting between them. Germline V gene sequence: CDR1 SGHAT, CDR2 FQDESV (reference sequence). CDR3 length: 17 amino acids. CDR3 nucleotide sequence: TGTGCCAGCAGCTCGAGGAGAGAACCCCAGCGCCTCTACGAGCAGTACTTC. This sequence encodes CASSSRREPQRLYEQYF.